This is a list of T cell receptor beta chains from one sample in a study of blood T cell repertoires in COVID-19. Using immunoSEQ multiplex PCR, the repertoire was profiled, and TCRdb retains in-frame clones only, with some absent. The sample carries more than 100,000 clones, around 80% recorded once. Sequencing input: PBMCs or T cells enriched from blood (not recorded which). The receptors stem from a man between 35 and 55 years old with acute COVID-19. Each CDR3 is given with its conserved first and last residue. D genes are given only for firm matches. Clone size is given for some rows only: seen once, a few or many times, or a class if the clone is expanded.

J gene: TRBJ1-6; V gene: TRBV15; clone size: NA; D gene: TRBD1; CDR3 protein: CATSSSTTGQVYSPLHF; CDR3 DNA: TGTGCCACCAGCAGCAGTACAACGGGACAGGTGTACTCACCCCTCCACTTT
J gene: TRBJ2-7; V gene: TRBV24-1; clone size: once; D gene: TRBD2; CDR3 protein: CATSDTPIQRGGYEQYF; CDR3 DNA: TGTGCCACCAGTGATACCCCCATTCAGCGGGGGGGCTACGAGCAGTACTTC
J gene: TRBJ2-5; V gene: TRBV6-5; clone size: once; D gene: NA; CDR3 protein: CASSYFDRREETQYF; CDR3 DNA: TGTGCCAGCAGTTATTTTGACAGGAGAGAAGAGACCCAGTACTTC
J gene: TRBJ2-1; V gene: TRBV18; clone size: NA; D gene: NA; CDR3 protein: CASSSASSYNEQFF; CDR3 DNA: TGTGCCAGCTCCAGCGCGAGCTCCTACAATGAGCAGTTCTTC
J gene: TRBJ1-2; V gene: TRBV5-1; clone size: NA; D gene: TRBD1; CDR3 protein: CASSFSGGYGYTF; CDR3 DNA: TGCGCCAGCAGCTTCTCAGGGGGCTATGGCTACACCTTC
J gene: TRBJ1-2; V gene: TRBV15; clone size: NA; D gene: TRBD1; CDR3 protein: CATSRAGTGGSYGYTF; CDR3 DNA: TGTGCCACCAGCAGAGCTGGGACAGGGGGTTCCTATGGCTACACCTTC
J gene: TRBJ2-7; V gene: TRBV6-7; clone size: NA; D gene: TRBD2; CDR3 protein: CARTSGRKLKDEQYF; CDR3 DNA: TGTGCCAGGACTAGCGGGAGGAAATTAAAGGACGAGCAGTACTTC
J gene: TRBJ1-1; V gene: TRBV9; clone size: NA; D gene: TRBD1; CDR3 protein: CASSRTGGDFTEAFF; CDR3 DNA: TGTGCCAGCAGCCGGACAGGGGGCGACTTCACTGAAGCTTTCTTT
J gene: TRBJ2-5; V gene: TRBV19; clone size: NA; D gene: NA; CDR3 protein: CASRQGKETQYF; CDR3 DNA: TGTGCCAGTAGACAGGGTAAAGAGACCCAGTACTTC
J gene: TRBJ1-3; V gene: TRBV5-5; clone size: once; D gene: TRBD1; CDR3 protein: CASSLAGQGDTGNTIYF; CDR3 DNA: TGTGCCAGCAGCTTGGCGGGACAGGGGGATACTGGAAACACCATATATTTT
J gene: TRBJ1-4; V gene: TRBV3-1/TRBV3-2; clone size: NA; D gene: NA; CDR3 protein: CASSQGRPTKNEKLFF; CDR3 DNA: TGTGCCAGCAGCCAGGGGAGGCCGACTAAAAATGAAAAACTGTTTTTT
J gene: TRBJ2-3; V gene: TRBV10-2; clone size: NA; D gene: TRBD2; CDR3 protein: CASSPGLAGADTQYF; CDR3 DNA: TGCGCCAGCAGTCCGGGACTAGCGGGAGCGGATACGCAGTATTTT
J gene: TRBJ1-4; V gene: TRBV7-9; clone size: NA; D gene: NA; CDR3 protein: CASSLLATNEKLFF; CDR3 DNA: TGTGCCAGCAGCTTACTTGCAACTAATGAAAAACTGTTTTTT
J gene: TRBJ2-2; V gene: TRBV7-9; clone size: NA; D gene: NA; CDR3 protein: CASSFRPGELFF; CDR3 DNA: TGTGCCAGCAGCTTCAGGCCCGGGGAGCTGTTTTTT
J gene: TRBJ1-1; V gene: TRBV10-3; clone size: NA; D gene: TRBD1; CDR3 protein: CAISATGGNTEAFF; CDR3 DNA: TGTGCCATCAGTGCGACAGGGGGCAACACTGAAGCTTTCTTT
J gene: TRBJ1-6; V gene: TRBV7-8; clone size: NA; D gene: TRBD1; CDR3 protein: CASSLEPGGSPLHF; CDR3 DNA: TGTGCCAGCAGCTTAGAGCCAGGGGGCTCACCCCTCCACTTT
J gene: TRBJ2-7; V gene: TRBV4-1; clone size: NA; D gene: NA; CDR3 protein: CASSQETRLANEQYF; CDR3 DNA: TGCGCCAGCAGCCAAGAAACCAGGCTAGCGAACGAGCAGTACTTC
J gene: TRBJ2-2; V gene: TRBV5-1; clone size: NA; D gene: NA; CDR3 protein: CASSLGFGSTGELFF; CDR3 DNA: TGCGCCAGCAGCTTGGGATTCGGGAGCACCGGGGAGCTGTTTTTT
J gene: TRBJ2-1; V gene: TRBV12-3/TRBV12-4; clone size: NA; D gene: NA; CDR3 protein: CASSFYGEQFF; CDR3 DNA: TGTGCCAGCAGTTTTTACGGTGAGCAGTTCTTC
J gene: TRBJ1-2; V gene: TRBV28; clone size: NA; D gene: TRBD1; CDR3 protein: CASSSRTGRPGYTF; CDR3 DNA: TGTGCCAGCAGTTCGAGGACAGGCCGCCCTGGCTACACCTTC
J gene: TRBJ2-3; V gene: TRBV7-2; clone size: NA; D gene: NA; CDR3 protein: CASSQTSDPLDTQYF; CDR3 DNA: TGTGCCAGCAGCCAGACTAGTGACCCCCTAGATACGCAGTATTTT
J gene: TRBJ1-2; V gene: TRBV7-8; clone size: NA; D gene: NA; CDR3 protein: CASSLGADYGYTF; CDR3 DNA: TGTGCCAGCAGCTTAGGGGCAGACTATGGCTACACCTTC
J gene: TRBJ2-5; V gene: TRBV20-1; clone size: NA; D gene: TRBD2; CDR3 protein: CSASGAGTQETQYF; CDR3 DNA: TGCAGTGCTAGTGGAGCGGGGACCCAAGAGACCCAGTACTTC
J gene: TRBJ1-2; V gene: TRBV11-1; clone size: NA; D gene: NA; CDR3 protein: CASSAQGYGYTF; CDR3 DNA: TGTGCCAGCAGCGCACAGGGCTATGGCTACACCTTC
J gene: TRBJ1-2; V gene: TRBV6-5; clone size: NA; D gene: NA; CDR3 protein: CASSSPPFQDGYTF; CDR3 DNA: TGTGCCAGCAGTTCACCACCTTTTCAGGATGGCTACACCTTC
J gene: TRBJ2-2; V gene: TRBV7-9; clone size: NA; D gene: NA; CDR3 protein: CASSRTPGELFF; CDR3 DNA: TGTGCCAGCAGCCGAACTCCCGGGGAGCTGTTTTTT
J gene: TRBJ1-2; V gene: TRBV9; clone size: NA; D gene: NA; CDR3 protein: CASSVTDIYGYTF; CDR3 DNA: TGTGCCAGCAGCGTAACAGACATTTATGGCTACACCTTC
J gene: TRBJ2-7; V gene: TRBV3-1/TRBV3-2; clone size: NA; D gene: TRBD2; CDR3 protein: CASSQGLAGGPSYEQYF; CDR3 DNA: TGTGCCAGCAGCCAGGGACTAGCGGGAGGTCCCTCCTACGAGCAGTACTTC
J gene: TRBJ2-1; V gene: TRBV10-1; clone size: NA; D gene: NA; CDR3 protein: CASSVSAASYNEQFF; CDR3 DNA: TGCGCCAGCAGTGTTAGCGCCGCGAGCTACAATGAGCAGTTCTTC
J gene: TRBJ1-3; V gene: TRBV19; clone size: NA; D gene: NA; CDR3 protein: CASSIGEAGNTIYF; CDR3 DNA: TGTGCCAGTAGTATAGGGGAGGCTGGAAACACCATATATTTT
J gene: TRBJ2-7; V gene: TRBV7-3; clone size: NA; D gene: NA; CDR3 protein: CASSYHQGPYEQYF; CDR3 DNA: TGTGCCAGCAGCTACCACCAGGGCCCCTACGAGCAGTACTTC
J gene: TRBJ2-1; V gene: TRBV30; clone size: NA; D gene: TRBD1; CDR3 protein: CAWSVDRGNEQFF; CDR3 DNA: TGTGCCTGGAGTGTAGACAGGGGCAATGAGCAGTTCTTC
J gene: TRBJ1-2; V gene: TRBV29-1; clone size: NA; D gene: TRBD1; CDR3 protein: CSVGDRGRGSDGYTF; CDR3 DNA: TGCAGCGTTGGGGACAGGGGGCGCGGTTCGGATGGCTACACCTTC
J gene: TRBJ2-3; V gene: TRBV5-8; clone size: few; D gene: NA; CDR3 protein: CASSLGIDTDTQYF; CDR3 DNA: TGTGCCAGCAGCCTCGGGATCGACACAGATACGCAGTATTTT
J gene: TRBJ1-2; V gene: TRBV10-2; clone size: medium-sized; D gene: TRBD1; CDR3 protein: CASTQGGQGGYGYTF; CDR3 DNA: TGCGCCAGCACCCAGGGGGGACAGGGGGGCTATGGCTACACCTTC
J gene: TRBJ1-1; V gene: TRBV2; clone size: NA; D gene: TRBD1; CDR3 protein: CASWLGQGATEAFF; CDR3 DNA: TGTGCCAGCTGGTTAGGACAGGGGGCCACTGAAGCTTTCTTT
J gene: TRBJ2-7; V gene: TRBV20-1; clone size: NA; D gene: NA; CDR3 protein: CSGQLTYEQYF; CDR3 DNA: TGCAGCGGACAGTTGACCTACGAGCAGTACTTC
J gene: TRBJ1-5; V gene: TRBV28; clone size: NA; D gene: NA; CDR3 protein: CASRPLLDGNNQPQHF; CDR3 DNA: TGTGCCAGCAGACCCTTATTGGACGGGAACAATCAGCCCCAGCATTTT
J gene: TRBJ1-1; V gene: TRBV6-6; clone size: NA; D gene: TRBD1; CDR3 protein: CASSRPGGEAFF; CDR3 DNA: TGTGCCAGCAGCCGACCAGGGGGTGAAGCTTTCTTT
J gene: TRBJ1-6; V gene: TRBV7-9; clone size: few; D gene: NA; CDR3 protein: CASSLFGGGDNSPLHF; CDR3 DNA: TGTGCCAGCAGCTTATTCGGTGGGGGGGATAATTCACCCCTCCACTTT
J gene: TRBJ1-3; V gene: TRBV19; clone size: NA; D gene: NA; CDR3 protein: CASSIPGGGNTIYF; CDR3 DNA: TGTGCCAGTAGTATCCCAGGAGGAGGAAACACCATATATTTT
J gene: TRBJ1-4; V gene: TRBV5-6; clone size: NA; D gene: TRBD1; CDR3 protein: CASSARGYEKLFF; CDR3 DNA: TGTGCCAGCAGCGCCAGGGGGTATGAAAAACTGTTTTTT
J gene: TRBJ2-7; V gene: TRBV6-6; clone size: NA; D gene: NA; CDR3 protein: CASKEQIAYEQYF; CDR3 DNA: TGTGCCAGCAAGGAACAGATTGCCTACGAGCAGTACTTC
J gene: TRBJ2-7; V gene: TRBV11-1; clone size: few; D gene: TRBD1; CDR3 protein: CASSPRQGISYEQYF; CDR3 DNA: TGTGCCAGCAGCCCTCGACAGGGTATCTCCTACGAGCAGTACTTC
J gene: TRBJ2-2; V gene: TRBV19; clone size: NA; D gene: NA; CDR3 protein: CASSSTPGGRELFF; CDR3 DNA: TGTGCCAGTAGTTCGACGCCCGGGGGGCGGGAGCTGTTTTTT
J gene: TRBJ1-4; V gene: TRBV18; clone size: NA; D gene: NA; CDR3 protein: CASSPPVGRGAHEKLFF; CDR3 DNA: TGTGCCAGCTCACCACCGGTGGGCAGGGGTGCTCATGAAAAACTGTTTTTT
J gene: TRBJ2-7; V gene: TRBV2; clone size: few; D gene: NA; CDR3 protein: CASSLSGEAEQYF; CDR3 DNA: TGTGCCAGCAGTCTTTCCGGGGAGGCCGAGCAGTACTTC
J gene: TRBJ2-6; V gene: TRBV25-1; clone size: NA; D gene: NA; CDR3 protein: CASSEYVGSSGANVLTF; CDR3 DNA: TGTGCCAGCAGTGAATATGTAGGGAGCTCTGGGGCCAACGTCCTGACTTTC
J gene: TRBJ2-2; V gene: TRBV4-2; clone size: NA; D gene: TRBD1; CDR3 protein: CASSLGLQGANTGELFF; CDR3 DNA: TGTGCCAGCAGCCTGGGGTTACAGGGGGCGAACACCGGGGAGCTGTTTTTT
J gene: TRBJ1-5; V gene: TRBV2; clone size: NA; D gene: TRBD1; CDR3 protein: CASTRTGFRPQPQHF; CDR3 DNA: TGTGCCAGCACAAGGACAGGATTTCGCCCGCAGCCCCAGCATTTT
J gene: TRBJ1-1; V gene: TRBV19; clone size: NA; D gene: TRBD1; CDR3 protein: CASKYQGAVNTEAFF; CDR3 DNA: TGTGCCAGTAAGTATCAGGGGGCCGTGAACACTGAAGCTTTCTTT
J gene: TRBJ1-5; V gene: TRBV2; clone size: NA; D gene: NA; CDR3 protein: CASSEGSLSNQPQHF; CDR3 DNA: TGTGCCAGCAGTGAAGGGAGTCTTAGCAATCAGCCCCAGCATTTT
J gene: TRBJ1-1; V gene: TRBV6-5; clone size: NA; D gene: TRBD1; CDR3 protein: CASRGTVNTEAFF; CDR3 DNA: TGTGCCAGCAGAGGGACAGTCAACACTGAAGCTTTCTTT
J gene: TRBJ1-1; V gene: TRBV2; clone size: NA; D gene: TRBD1; CDR3 protein: CASTSRGQGNTEAFF; CDR3 DNA: TGTGCCAGCACCTCCAGGGGACAGGGGAACACTGAAGCTTTCTTT
J gene: TRBJ2-5; V gene: TRBV7-9; clone size: NA; D gene: TRBD1; CDR3 protein: CASSQGTDRQETQYF; CDR3 DNA: TGTGCCAGCAGCCAGGGGACAGACAGACAAGAGACCCAGTACTTC